In this sample, the clone carrying this TCR beta chain turned up many times. Antigen specificity is unknown. The data were obtained in a study of breast tumors, draining lymph nodes, adjacent tissues. TCRdb reanalysed the multiplex PCR reads using MiXCR and keeps one entry per CDR3 protein. Of some 53,000 distinct CDR3 sequences listed, around 40% were seen once; the top ten hold over 9.5%. V lost 5 bases, J lost 0 bases, and 8 bases lay in between. The germline V gene encodes CDR1 SGHTA and CDR2 FQGTGA. CDR3 length equals 15 residues. Findings of the study overall: Tumor T cell lymph node origin was a supported hypothesis, not proven.

This sequence was found in a female donor with breast cancer. Some clones in this sample may be carry-over from other donors' samples. The sequenced sample was breast tumor tissue. V usage is TRBV7-3 and J usage is TRBJ2-6; D may be TRBD2 (5 bases). The CDR3 is CASSHGNSGANVLTF. The CDR3 DNA reads as TGTGCCAGCAGCCACGGGAACTCTGGGGCCAACGTCCTGACTTTC.